This TCR beta chain was obtained from a study of T cell repertoires in cytomegalovirus infection. Study at large: Indications of both CMV infection and matching HLA type were provided by public TCR beta signatures.

Of note for this clonotype: The target antigen is unknown.

V lost 5 bases, J lost 3 bases, and 2 bases stayed unmatched. CDR1 is SGHTA and CDR2 is FQGNSA in the germline V gene. The CDR3 totals 14 residues. MiXCR, run by TCRdb on the reads, gives a single entry per CDR3 protein. The sample lists some 70,000 distinct CDR3 sequences, 20% to 25% occurring once. This chain links TRBV7-2 with TRBJ2-5; 11 nucleotides match TRBD1. The sequenced material came from PBMCs, sequenced either directly or after in vitro stimulation (not recorded which). The clonotype comes from a human donor in good health (CMV status not recorded). Some clones in this sample may be carry-over from other donors' samples. DNA of the CDR3: TGTGCCAGCAGCCGGGACAGGGGGGAAGAGACCCAGTACTTC. Its translation: CASSRDRGEETQYF.